Detailed here is one T cell receptor (beta chain). The CDR3 has 13 residues. The V segment lost 6 bases and the J segment 5 bases; nucleotides outside the gene matches: 6. CDR1 and CDR2 (germline): SEHNR, FQNEAQ (reference sequence). These data are taken from a study of blood T cell repertoires in COVID-19. Measured with immunoSEQ multiplex PCR; TCRdb has only the in-frame clones, and not every one. The repertoire consists of tens of thousands of clones, with around 72% occurring once and the leading ten covering roughly 3.9%. This receptor was obtained from a man between 65 and 80 years old with COVID-19, enrolled during active disease. Sequencing was carried out using peripheral blood. The chain carries TRBV7-9 and TRBJ2-5; 7 bases line up with TRBD1. Written as DNA, the CDR3 is TGTGCCAGCAGGGCTACAGGGGTGGAGACCCAGTACTTC. Translation: CASRATGVETQYF.